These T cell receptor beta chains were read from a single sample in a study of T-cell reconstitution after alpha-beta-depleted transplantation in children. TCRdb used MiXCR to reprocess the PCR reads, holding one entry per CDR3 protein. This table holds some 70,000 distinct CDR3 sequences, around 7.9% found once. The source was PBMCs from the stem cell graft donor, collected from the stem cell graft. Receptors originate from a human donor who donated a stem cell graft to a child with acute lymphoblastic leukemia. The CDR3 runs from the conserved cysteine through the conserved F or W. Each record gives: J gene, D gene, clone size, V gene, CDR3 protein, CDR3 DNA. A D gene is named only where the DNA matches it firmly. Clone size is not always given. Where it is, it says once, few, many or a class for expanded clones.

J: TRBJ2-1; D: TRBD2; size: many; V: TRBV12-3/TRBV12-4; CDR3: CASSLSSSGRASEQFF; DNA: TGTGCCAGCAGTTTATCGTCTAGCGGGAGAGCTAGTGAGCAGTTCTTC
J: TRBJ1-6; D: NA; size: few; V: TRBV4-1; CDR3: CASSQDSGSSYNSPLHF; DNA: TGCGCCAGCAGCCAAGATTCGGGGAGCTCCTATAATTCACCCCTCCACTTT
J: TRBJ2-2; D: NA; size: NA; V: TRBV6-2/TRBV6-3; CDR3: CSSSYILNTGELFF; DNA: TGTTCCAGCAGTTATATACTAAATACCGGGGAGCTGTTTTTT
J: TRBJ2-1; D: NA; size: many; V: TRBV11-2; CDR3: CASSLRGGSF; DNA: TGTGCCAGCAGCTTGAGAGGGGGGAGCTTC
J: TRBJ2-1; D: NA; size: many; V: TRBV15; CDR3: CATSRGAYCGGLSSYNEQFF; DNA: TGTGCCACCAGCAGAGGAGCTTATTGCGGGGGCCTGAGCTCCTACAATGAGCAGTTCTTC
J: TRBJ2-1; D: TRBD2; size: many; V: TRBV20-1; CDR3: CSADAGLATHNEQFF; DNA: TGCAGTGCGGATGCGGGACTAGCCACACACAATGAGCAGTTCTTC
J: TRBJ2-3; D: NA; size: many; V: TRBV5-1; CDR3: CASKAEADTQYF; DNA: TGCGCCAGCAAGGCGGAAGCAGATACGCAGTATTTT
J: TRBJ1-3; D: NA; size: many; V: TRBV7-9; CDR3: CASSLGGADTIYF; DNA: TGTGCCAGCAGCTTAGGAGGTGCGGACACCATATATTTT
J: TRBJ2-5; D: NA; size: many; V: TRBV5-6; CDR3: CASSSDLLQETQYF; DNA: TGTGCCAGCAGCTCGGACCTCCTCCAAGAGACCCAGTACTTC
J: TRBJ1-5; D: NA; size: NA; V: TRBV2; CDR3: CASSVGVFQPQHF; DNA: TGTGCCAGCAGTGTCGGGGTGTTTCAGCCCCAGCATTTT
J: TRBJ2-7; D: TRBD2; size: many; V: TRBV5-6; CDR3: CASSFRGGMYYEQYF; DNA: TGTGCCAGCAGCTTCCGGGGGGGTATGTACTACGAGCAGTACTTC
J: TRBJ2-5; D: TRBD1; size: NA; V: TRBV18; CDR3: CASSPLGTGFETQYF; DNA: TGTGCCAGCTCACCATTGGGGACAGGGTTTGAGACCCAGTACTTC
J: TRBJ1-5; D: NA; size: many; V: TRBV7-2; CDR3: CASSLKFSNQPQHF; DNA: TGTGCCAGCAGCTTAAAGTTTAGCAATCAGCCCCAGCATTTT
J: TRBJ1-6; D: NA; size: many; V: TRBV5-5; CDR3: CAISPRDSSSYNSPLHF; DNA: TGTGCCATCAGCCCCCGGGATTCGAGCTCCTATAATTCACCCCTCCACTTT
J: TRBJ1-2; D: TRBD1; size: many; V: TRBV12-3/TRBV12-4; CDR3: CASSNPDRGIGYTF; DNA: TGTGCCAGCAGCAACCCGGACAGGGGGATAGGCTACACCTTC
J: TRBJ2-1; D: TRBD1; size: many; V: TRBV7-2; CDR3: CASSFTGVQFF; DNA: TGTGCCAGCAGCTTTACAGGGGTACAGTTCTTC
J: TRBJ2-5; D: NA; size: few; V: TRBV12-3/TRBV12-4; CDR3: CASSLRPTQETQYF; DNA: TGTGCCAGCAGTTTAAGACCGACCCAAGAGACCCAGTACTTC
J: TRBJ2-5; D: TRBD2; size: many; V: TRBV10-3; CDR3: CAISESTSGYQETQYF; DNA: TGTGCCATCAGTGAGTCGACTAGCGGGTACCAAGAGACCCAGTACTTC
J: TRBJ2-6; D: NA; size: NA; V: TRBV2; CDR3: CASSRTAFSGANVLTF; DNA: TGTGCCAGCAGTCGGACAGCCTTCTCTGGGGCCAACGTCCTGACTTTC
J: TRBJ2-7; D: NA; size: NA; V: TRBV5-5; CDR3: CASSLFDSFYEQYF; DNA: TGTGCCAGCAGCTTGTTCGACAGCTTTTACGAGCAGTACTTC
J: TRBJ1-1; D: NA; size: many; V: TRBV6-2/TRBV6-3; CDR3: CASSLGSLWDVMTEAFF; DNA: TGTGCCAGCAGTTTAGGTTCTTTATGGGACGTAATGACTGAAGCTTTCTTT
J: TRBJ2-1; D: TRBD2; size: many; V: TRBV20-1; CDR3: CSASSGLAGECSYNEQFF; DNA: TGCAGTGCCTCCTCCGGACTAGCGGGAGAGTGTTCCTACAATGAGCAGTTCTTC
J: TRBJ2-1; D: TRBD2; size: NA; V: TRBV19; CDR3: CASSVRGTSGSNEQFF; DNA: TGTGCCAGTAGTGTACGTGGGACTAGCGGCAGCAATGAGCAGTTCTTC
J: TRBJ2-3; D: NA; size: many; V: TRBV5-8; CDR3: CASRGTDTQYF; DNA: TGTGCCAGCAGAGGCACAGATACGCAGTATTTT
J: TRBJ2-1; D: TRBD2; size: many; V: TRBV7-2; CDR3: CASSLGRGGWNEQFF; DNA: TGTGCCAGCAGCTTAGGGCGGGGGGGTTGGAATGAGCAGTTCTTC
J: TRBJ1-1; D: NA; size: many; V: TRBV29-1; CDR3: CSVEDGAEAFF; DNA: TGCAGCGTTGAAGATGGGGCCGAAGCTTTCTTT
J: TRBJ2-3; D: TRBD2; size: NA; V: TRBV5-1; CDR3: CASSLTSGSSTDTQYF; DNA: TGCGCCAGCAGTTTGACTAGCGGTTCTAGCACAGATACGCAGTATTTT
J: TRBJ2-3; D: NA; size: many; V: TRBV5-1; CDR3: CASSPGGSRTDTQYF; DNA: TGCGCCAGCAGCCCAGGGGGGTCACGCACAGATACGCAGTATTTT
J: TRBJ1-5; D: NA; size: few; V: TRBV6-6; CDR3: CASTPDWNQPQHF; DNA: TGTGCCAGCACCCCGGACTGGAATCAGCCCCAGCATTTT
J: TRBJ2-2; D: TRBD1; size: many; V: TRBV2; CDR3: CASSPGQGYTGELFF; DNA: TGTGCCAGCAGTCCGGGACAGGGATACACCGGGGAGCTGTTTTTT
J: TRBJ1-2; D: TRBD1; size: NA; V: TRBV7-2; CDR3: CASSLGSGFGTGNYGYTF; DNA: TGTGCCAGCAGCTTAGGCTCTGGGTTTGGGACAGGGAACTATGGCTACACCTTC
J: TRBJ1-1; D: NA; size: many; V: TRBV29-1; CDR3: CSVGGYEAFF; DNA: TGCAGCGTGGGGGGATATGAAGCTTTCTTT
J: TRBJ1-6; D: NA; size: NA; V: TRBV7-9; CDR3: CASSSQRCTLHF; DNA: TGTGCCAGCAGCTCCCAGAGGTGCACCCTCCACTTT
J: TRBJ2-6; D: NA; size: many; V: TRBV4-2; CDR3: CASSQEEGGANVLTF; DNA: TGTGCCAGCAGCCAAGAAGAGGGAGGGGCCAACGTCCTGACTTTC
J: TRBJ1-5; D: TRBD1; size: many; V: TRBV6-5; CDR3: CASSFSMDRLQPQHF; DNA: TGTGCCAGCAGTTTTTCCATGGACAGGTTGCAGCCCCAGCATTTT
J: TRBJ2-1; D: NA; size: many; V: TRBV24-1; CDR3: CATSPQGSSYNEQFF; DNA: TGTGCCACCAGCCCGCAAGGAAGCTCCTACAATGAGCAGTTCTTC
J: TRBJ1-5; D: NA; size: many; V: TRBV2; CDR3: CASRPSGIINQPQHF; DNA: TGTGCCAGCCGACCGAGTGGGATAATCAATCAGCCCCAGCATTTT
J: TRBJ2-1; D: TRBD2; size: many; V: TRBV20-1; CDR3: CSASKRAGGYNEQFF; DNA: TGCAGTGCCTCAAAGCGGGCGGGGGGATACAATGAGCAGTTCTTC
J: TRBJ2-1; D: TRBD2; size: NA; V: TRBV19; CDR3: CASSIEERGANEQFF; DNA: TGTGCCAGTAGTATAGAGGAGCGGGGGGCGAATGAGCAGTTCTTC
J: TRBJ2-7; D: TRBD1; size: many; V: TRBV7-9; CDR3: CASSRTGAYEQYF; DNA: TGTGCCAGCAGCCGGACAGGAGCCTACGAGCAGTACTTC
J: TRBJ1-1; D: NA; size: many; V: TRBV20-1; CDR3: CSSPNGQKGDTEAFF; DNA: TGCAGTTCTCCGAACGGACAGAAAGGGGACACTGAAGCTTTCTTT